This entry is about one TCR beta chain. Its antigen is as yet unknown. CDR1 and CDR2 from the germline V gene are SGHVS and FNYEAQ. V lost 1 base to trimming and J lost 8 bases, with 9 bases between them. CDR3 length: 13 amino acids. The source of the sample is a study of T cell responses to AZD1222 COVID-19 vaccine. Study in general: Whether given at about 4 or about 12 weeks, second doses were pooled. The study, taken as a whole, reports: Repertoire sampling occurred only after the peak T cell response. The breadth and depth of Spike-specific TCRs increased once two AZD1222 doses had been given.

Assay used: immunoSEQ multiplex PCR; TCRdb lists only in-frame clones, some missing. The sample has some 100,000 clones; 90% are singletons. Sample: peripheral blood, taken on day 0 of AZD1222 vaccination. The chain links TRBV7-6 to TRBJ1-5, with D unclear. The sequence was collected from an adult in good health. CDR3 loop: CASSLGPGEPQHF. DNA of the CDR3: TGTGCCAGCAGCTTAGGCCCCGGCGAGCCCCAGCATTTT.